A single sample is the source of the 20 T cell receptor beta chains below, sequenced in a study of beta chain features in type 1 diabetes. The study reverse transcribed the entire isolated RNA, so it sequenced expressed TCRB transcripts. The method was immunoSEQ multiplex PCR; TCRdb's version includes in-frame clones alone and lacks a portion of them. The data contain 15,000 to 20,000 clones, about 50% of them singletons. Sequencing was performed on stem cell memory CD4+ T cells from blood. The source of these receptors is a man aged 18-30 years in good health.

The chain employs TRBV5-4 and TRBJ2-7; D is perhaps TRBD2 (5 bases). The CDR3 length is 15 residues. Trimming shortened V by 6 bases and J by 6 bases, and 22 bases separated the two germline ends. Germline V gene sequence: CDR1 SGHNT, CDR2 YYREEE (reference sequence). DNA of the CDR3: TGTGCCAGCAACTCCGACCCCGGCGGGTGGCTCGAGCAGTACTTC. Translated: CASNSDPGGWLEQYF.

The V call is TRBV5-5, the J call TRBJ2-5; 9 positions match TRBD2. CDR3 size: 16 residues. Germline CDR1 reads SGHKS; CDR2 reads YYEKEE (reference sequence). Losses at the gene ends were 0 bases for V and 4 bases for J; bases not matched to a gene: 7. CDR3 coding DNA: TGTGCCAGCAGCTTGGCGAGCGGGGGGTTGGGAGAGACCCAGTACTTC. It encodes CASSLASGGLGETQYF.

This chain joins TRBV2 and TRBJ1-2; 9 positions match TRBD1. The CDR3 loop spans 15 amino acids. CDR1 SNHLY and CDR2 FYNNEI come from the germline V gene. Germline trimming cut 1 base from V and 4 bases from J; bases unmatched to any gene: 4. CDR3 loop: CASSEGQGGTYGYTF. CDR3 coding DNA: TGTGCCAGCAGTGAAGGACAGGGGGGCACCTATGGCTACACCTTC.

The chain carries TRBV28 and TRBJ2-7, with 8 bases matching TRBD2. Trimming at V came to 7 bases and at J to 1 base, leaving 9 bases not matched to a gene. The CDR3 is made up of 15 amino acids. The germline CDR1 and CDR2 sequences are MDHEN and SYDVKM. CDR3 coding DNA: TGTGCCAGCACCAAAGCTAGCGGGCTTTCCTACGAGCAGTACTTC. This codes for CASTKASGLSYEQYF. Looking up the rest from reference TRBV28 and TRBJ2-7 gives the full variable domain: DVKVTQSSRYLVKRTGEKVFLECVQDMDHENMFWYRQDPGLGLRLIYFSYDVKMKEKGDIPEGYSVSREKKERFSLILESASTNQTSMYLCASTKASGLSYEQYFGPGTRLTVT.

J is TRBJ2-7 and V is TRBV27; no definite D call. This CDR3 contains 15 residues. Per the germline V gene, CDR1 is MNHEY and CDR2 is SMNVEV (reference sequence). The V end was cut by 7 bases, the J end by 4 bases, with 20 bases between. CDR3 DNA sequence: TGTGCCAGCAATTCCCTCGACTCCAGCCGGTACGAGCAGTACTTC. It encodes CASNSLDSSRYEQYF.

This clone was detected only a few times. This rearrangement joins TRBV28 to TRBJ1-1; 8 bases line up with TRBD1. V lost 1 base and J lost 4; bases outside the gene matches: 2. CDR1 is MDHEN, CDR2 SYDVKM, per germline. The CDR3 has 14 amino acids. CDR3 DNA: TGTGCCAGCAGTTTATACAGGGGGATCACTGAAGCTTTCTTT. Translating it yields CASSLYRGITEAFF.

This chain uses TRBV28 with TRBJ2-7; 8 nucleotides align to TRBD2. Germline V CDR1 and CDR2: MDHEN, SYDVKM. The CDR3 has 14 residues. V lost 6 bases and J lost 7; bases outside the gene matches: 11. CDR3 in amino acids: CASRGTGGQREQYF. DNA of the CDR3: TGTGCCAGCAGGGGGACGGGAGGGCAAAGGGAGCAGTACTTC.

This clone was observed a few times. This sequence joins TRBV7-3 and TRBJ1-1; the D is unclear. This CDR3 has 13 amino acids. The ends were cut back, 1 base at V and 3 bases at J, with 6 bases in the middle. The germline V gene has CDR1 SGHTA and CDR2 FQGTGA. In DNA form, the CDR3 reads TGTGCCAGCAGCTTAATACAAGACACTGAAGCTTTCTTT. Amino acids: CASSLIQDTEAFF.

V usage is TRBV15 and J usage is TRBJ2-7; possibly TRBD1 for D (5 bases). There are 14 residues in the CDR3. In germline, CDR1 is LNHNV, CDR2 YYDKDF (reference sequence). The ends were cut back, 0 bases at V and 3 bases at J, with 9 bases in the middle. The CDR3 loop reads CATSREQGFYEQYF. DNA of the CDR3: TGTGCCACCAGCAGAGAGCAGGGATTCTACGAGCAGTACTTC.

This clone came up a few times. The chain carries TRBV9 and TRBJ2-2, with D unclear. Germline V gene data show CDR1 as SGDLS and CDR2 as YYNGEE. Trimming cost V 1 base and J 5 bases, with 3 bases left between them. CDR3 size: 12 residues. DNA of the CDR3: TGTGCCAGCAGCGTAACAACCGGGGAGCTGTTTTTT. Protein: CASSVTTGELFF.

The CDR3 here is CATSKLSGSYNEQFF. The CDR3 nucleotides are TGTGCCACCAGCAAGTTAAGCGGGAGCTACAATGAGCAGTTCTTC. The V and J genes are TRBV15 and TRBJ2-1, with 8 bases aligning to TRBD2. The CDR3 covers 15 residues. Germline V gene lookup returns CDR1 LNHNV and CDR2 YYDKDF (reference sequence). The ends lost 4 bases at V and 3 bases at J; junction bases unmatched: 5. Filled out from reference TRBV15 and TRBJ2-1, the complete variable domain reads DAMVIQNPRYQVTQFGKPVTLSCSQTLNHNVMYWYQQKSSQAPKLLFHYYDKDFNNEADTPDNFQSRRPNTSFCFLDIRSPGLGDTAMYLCATSKLSGSYNEQFFGPGTRLTVL.

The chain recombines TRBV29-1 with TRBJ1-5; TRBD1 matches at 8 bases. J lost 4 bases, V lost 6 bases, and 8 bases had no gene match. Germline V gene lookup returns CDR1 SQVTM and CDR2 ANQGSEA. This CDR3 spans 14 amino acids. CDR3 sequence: CSVLAGGWNQPQHF. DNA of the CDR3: TGCAGCGTCTTAGCAGGGGGCTGGAATCAGCCCCAGCATTTT.

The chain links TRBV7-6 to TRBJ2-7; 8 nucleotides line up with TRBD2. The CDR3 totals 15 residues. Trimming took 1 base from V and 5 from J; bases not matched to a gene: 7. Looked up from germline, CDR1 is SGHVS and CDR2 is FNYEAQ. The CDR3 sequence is CASSLVAGGPHEQYF. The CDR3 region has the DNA TGTGCCAGCAGCTTAGTGGCGGGAGGACCCCACGAGCAGTACTTC.

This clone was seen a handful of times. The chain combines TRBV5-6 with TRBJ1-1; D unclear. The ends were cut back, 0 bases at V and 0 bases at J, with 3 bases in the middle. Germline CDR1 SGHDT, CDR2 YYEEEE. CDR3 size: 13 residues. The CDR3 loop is CASSLGVNTEAFF. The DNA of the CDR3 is TGTGCCAGCAGCTTGGGCGTGAACACTGAAGCTTTCTTT.

CDR3 in DNA: TGTGCCAGCAGCTCACTCCGACACGCCTTTGGGCCCTACGAGCAGTACTTC. This codes for CASSSLRHAFGPYEQYF. The J gene is TRBJ2-7, the V gene TRBV11-2; unclear D gene. The V end was cut by 4 bases, the J end by 2 bases, with 21 bases between. This CDR3 has 17 amino acids. Germline V gene data show CDR1 as SGHAT and CDR2 as FQNNGV.

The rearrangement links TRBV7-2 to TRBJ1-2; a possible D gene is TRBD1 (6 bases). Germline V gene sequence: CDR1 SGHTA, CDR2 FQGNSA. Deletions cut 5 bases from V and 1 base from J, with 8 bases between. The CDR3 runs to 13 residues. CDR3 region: CASSADSNYGYTF. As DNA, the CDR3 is TGTGCCAGCAGCGCGGACAGTAACTATGGCTACACCTTC.

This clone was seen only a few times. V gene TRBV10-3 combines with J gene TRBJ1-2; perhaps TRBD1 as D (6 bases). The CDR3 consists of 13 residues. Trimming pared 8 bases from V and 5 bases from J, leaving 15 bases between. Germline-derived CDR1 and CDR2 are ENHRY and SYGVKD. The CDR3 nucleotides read TGTGCCATCCACCGGGACATAGGATATGGCTACACCTTC. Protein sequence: CAIHRDIGYGYTF.

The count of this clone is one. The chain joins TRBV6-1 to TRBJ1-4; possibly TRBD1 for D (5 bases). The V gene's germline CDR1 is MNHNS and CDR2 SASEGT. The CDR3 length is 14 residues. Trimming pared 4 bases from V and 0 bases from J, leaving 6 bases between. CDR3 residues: CASSGTPTNEKLFF. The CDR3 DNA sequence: TGTGCCAGCAGTGGGACACCAACTAATGAAAAACTGTTTTTT.

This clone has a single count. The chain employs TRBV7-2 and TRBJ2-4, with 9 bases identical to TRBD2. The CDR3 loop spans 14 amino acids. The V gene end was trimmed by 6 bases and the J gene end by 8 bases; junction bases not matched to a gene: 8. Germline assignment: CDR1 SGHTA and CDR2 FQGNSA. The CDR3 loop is CASRPSGGLDIQYF. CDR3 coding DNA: TGTGCCAGCAGACCAAGCGGGGGGCTAGACATTCAGTACTTC.

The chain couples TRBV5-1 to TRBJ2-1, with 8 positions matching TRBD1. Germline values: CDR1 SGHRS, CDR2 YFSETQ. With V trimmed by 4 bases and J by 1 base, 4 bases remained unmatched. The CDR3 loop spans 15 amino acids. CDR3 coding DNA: TGCGCCAGCAGCCGCGGACAGGGTTCCTACAATGAGCAGTTCTTC. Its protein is CASSRGQGSYNEQFF.